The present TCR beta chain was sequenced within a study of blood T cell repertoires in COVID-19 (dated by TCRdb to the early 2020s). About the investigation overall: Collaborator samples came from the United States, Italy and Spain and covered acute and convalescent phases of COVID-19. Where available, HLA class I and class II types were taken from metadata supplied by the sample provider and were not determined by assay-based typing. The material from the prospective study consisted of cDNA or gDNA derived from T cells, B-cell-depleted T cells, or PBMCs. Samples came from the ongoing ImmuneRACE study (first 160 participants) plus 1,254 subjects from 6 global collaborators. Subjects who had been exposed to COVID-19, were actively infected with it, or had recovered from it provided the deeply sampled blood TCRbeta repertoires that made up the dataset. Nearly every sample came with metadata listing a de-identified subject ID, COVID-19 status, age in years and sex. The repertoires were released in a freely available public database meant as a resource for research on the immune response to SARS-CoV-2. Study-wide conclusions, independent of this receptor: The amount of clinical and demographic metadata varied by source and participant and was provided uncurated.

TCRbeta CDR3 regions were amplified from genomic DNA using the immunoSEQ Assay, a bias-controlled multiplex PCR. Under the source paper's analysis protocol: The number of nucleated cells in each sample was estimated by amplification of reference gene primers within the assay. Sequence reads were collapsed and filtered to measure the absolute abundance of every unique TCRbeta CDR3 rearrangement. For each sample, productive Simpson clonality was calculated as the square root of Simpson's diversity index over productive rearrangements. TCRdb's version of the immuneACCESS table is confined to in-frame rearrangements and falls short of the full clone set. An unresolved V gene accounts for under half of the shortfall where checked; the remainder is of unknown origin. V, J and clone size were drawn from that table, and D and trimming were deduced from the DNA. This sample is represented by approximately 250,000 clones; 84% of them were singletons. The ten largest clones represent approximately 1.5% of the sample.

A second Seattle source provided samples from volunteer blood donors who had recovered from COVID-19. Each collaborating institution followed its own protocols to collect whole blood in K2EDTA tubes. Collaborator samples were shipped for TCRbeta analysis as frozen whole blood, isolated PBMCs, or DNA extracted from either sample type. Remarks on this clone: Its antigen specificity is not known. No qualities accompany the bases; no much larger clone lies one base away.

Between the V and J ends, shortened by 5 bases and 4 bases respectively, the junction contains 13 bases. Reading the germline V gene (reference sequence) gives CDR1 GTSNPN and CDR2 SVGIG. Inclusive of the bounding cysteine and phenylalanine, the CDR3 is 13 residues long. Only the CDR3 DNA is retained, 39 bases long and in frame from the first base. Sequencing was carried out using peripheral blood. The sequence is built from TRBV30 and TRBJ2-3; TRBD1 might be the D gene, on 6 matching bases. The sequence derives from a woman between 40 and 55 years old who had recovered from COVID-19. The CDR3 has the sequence CAWAGTPSDTQYF. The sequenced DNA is TGTGCCTGGGCAGGGACACCATCAGATACGCAGTATTTT. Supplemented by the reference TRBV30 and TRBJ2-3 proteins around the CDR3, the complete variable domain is SQTIHQWPATLVQPVGSPLSLECTVEGTSNPNLYWYRQAAGRGLQLLFYSVGIGQISSEVPQNLSASRPQDRQFILSSKKLLLSDSGFYLCAWAGTPSDTQYFGPGTRLTVL.